Listed below are T cell receptor beta chains from one sample, sequenced in a study of spatial heterogeneity in lung cancer. Using its own MiXCR run on the 5' RACE reads, TCRdb lists one record per CDR3 protein. The sample carries 20,000 to 30,000 distinct CDR3 sequences, 8% to 10% recorded once. Sequenced here: PBMCs, sampled at follow-up. The source is a male donor with early-stage non-small cell lung cancer. CDR3s include the opening cysteine and the closing phenylalanine or tryptophan. The D gene is left open where the match is weak. Some rows have no size entry. The others give once, few or many, or a class for an expanded clone.

v_gene	len	d_gene	j_gene	abundance	CDR3nt	CDR3aa
TRBV20-1	16	TRBD2	TRBJ2-1	-	TGCAGTGCTCCAGACTATAGCGGGGGTTTCTACAATGAGCAGTTCTTC	CSAPDYSGGFYNEQFF
TRBV24-1	14	-	TRBJ1-5	-	TGTGCCACCAGTGAAGGGTATAGCAATCAGCCCCAGCATTTT	CATSEGYSNQPQHF
TRBV12-3/TRBV12-4	14	-	TRBJ2-3	many	TGTGCCAGCAGTTCGACAGTCCCGACAGATACGCAGTATTTT	CASSSTVPTDTQYF
TRBV2	13	-	TRBJ1-1	few	TGTGCCAGCAAGCGGTCGGTATCCACTGAAGCTTTCTTT	CASKRSVSTEAFF
TRBV4-1	13	-	TRBJ2-7	-	TGCGCCAGCAGCCCGACCAAGGCCTACGAGCAGTACTTC	CASSPTKAYEQYF
TRBV11-2	13	TRBD1	TRBJ2-2	-	TGTGCCCGACAGGGGCAGGACACCGGGGAGCTGTTTTTT	CARQGQDTGELFF
TRBV7-9	19	TRBD2	TRBJ2-2	-	TGTGCCAGCAGCTTAGGCGGTAGTCGGACTAGCGGGGACAACGGGGAGCTGTTTTTT	CASSLGGSRTSGDNGELFF
TRBV7-2	14	TRBD2	TRBJ2-5	many	TGTGCCAGCAGCTTACGAGGACTAGAGGAGACCCAGTACTTC	CASSLRGLEETQYF
TRBV5-6	13	-	TRBJ1-5	few	TGTGCCAGCAGCTTGGCCGGGGACCAGCCCCAGCATTTT	CASSLAGDQPQHF
TRBV11-2	14	-	TRBJ2-3	many	TGTGCCAGCAGAATACCACGTGGGAAAGATACGCAGTATTTT	CASRIPRGKDTQYF
TRBV20-1	13	TRBD2	TRBJ2-5	-	TGCAGTGCCCACGGACTAGGCCAAGAGACCCAGTACTTC	CSAHGLGQETQYF
TRBV2	15	TRBD2	TRBJ2-3	-	TGTGCCAGCATGAGGACTAGCGCAAAAACGGATACGCAGTATTTT	CASMRTSAKTDTQYF
TRBV20-1	14	TRBD1	TRBJ2-1	many	TGCAGTGCGGAAACCTTCCAGGGGGCTAATGAGCAGTTCTTC	CSAETFQGANEQFF
TRBV5-1	14	TRBD1	TRBJ1-1	many	TGCGCCAGCAGCTCCCGAGGGGGCGGCACTGAAGCTTTCTTT	CASSSRGGGTEAFF
TRBV20-1	14	-	TRBJ2-3	few	TGCAGTGCTAGAGAACTCAGGGTACTGGATACGCAGTATTTT	CSARELRVLDTQYF
TRBV28	15	TRBD1	TRBJ1-1	many	TGTGCCAGCAGTTCGGGGGGACAGGGGATGGGTGAAGCTTTCTTT	CASSSGGQGMGEAFF
TRBV6-5	13	-	TRBJ1-2	few	TGTGCCAGCAGGCGGACAGCAAACTATGGCTACACCTTC	CASRRTANYGYTF
TRBV20-1	16	-	TRBJ1-5	many	TGCAGTGCTAGAGGTAACCCATCGAAAGGCAATCAGCCCCAGCATTTT	CSARGNPSKGNQPQHF